This T cell receptor beta chain derives from a study of blood T cell repertoires in COVID-19. Profiling relied on immunoSEQ multiplex PCR, and the TCRdb table lists in-frame clones only, not all of them. Of 320,000 or so clones in the sample, around 84% were seen once. CDR3 length: 13 amino acids. CDR1 and CDR2 (germline): SEHNR, FQNEAQ (reference sequence). J lost 8 bases, V lost 8 bases, and 10 bases had no gene match. This clone was detected only once. This TCR derives from a young woman who had been exposed to COVID-19. This chain joins TRBV7-9 and TRBJ1-2, with 8 positions matching TRBD1. Sequencing input: PBMCs or T cells enriched from blood (not recorded which). The CDR3 spells CASRQGPPGGYTF. For the CDR3, the DNA is TGTGCCAGCCGACAGGGGCCGCCGGGAGGCTACACCTTC. The full variable domain, in which reference TRBV7-9 and TRBJ1-2 provide the parts outside the CDR3, is DTGVSQNPRHKITKRGQNVTFRCDPISEHNRLYWYRQTLGQGPEFLTYFQNEAQLEKSRLLSDRFSAERPKGSFSTLEIQRTEQGDSAMYLCASRQGPPGGYTFGSGTRLTVV.